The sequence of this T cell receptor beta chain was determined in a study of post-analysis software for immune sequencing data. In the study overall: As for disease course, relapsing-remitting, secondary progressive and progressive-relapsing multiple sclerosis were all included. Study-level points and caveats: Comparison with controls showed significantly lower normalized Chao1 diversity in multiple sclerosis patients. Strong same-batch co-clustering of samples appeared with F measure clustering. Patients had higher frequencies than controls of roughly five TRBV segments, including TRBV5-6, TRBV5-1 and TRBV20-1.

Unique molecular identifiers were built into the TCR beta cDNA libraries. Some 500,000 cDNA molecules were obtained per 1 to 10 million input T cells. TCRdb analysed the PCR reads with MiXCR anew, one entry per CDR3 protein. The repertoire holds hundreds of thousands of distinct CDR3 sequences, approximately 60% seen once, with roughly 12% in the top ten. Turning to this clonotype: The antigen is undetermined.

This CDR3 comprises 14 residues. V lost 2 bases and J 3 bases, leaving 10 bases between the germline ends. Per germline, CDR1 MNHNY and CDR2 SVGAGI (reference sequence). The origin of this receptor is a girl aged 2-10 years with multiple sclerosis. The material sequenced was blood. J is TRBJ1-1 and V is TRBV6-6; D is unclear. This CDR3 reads CASSYDVSDTEAFF. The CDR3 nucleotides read TGTGCCAGCAGTTACGATGTCTCTGACACTGAAGCTTTCTTT.